The T cell receptor (beta chain) described here comes from a study of shared clonotypes between healthy human individuals. Study-wide results and limits: Researchers found naive subsets generally carried larger estimated richness than memory subsets. The expectation was that sequencing depth would affect clonotype sharing among donors. Shared clonotypes: 4.5% to 6% naive CD4, about 3.3% naive CD8, about 2.5% memory CD4, roughly 0.4% memory CD8.

CDR1 is SQVTM and CDR2 is ANQGSEA in the germline V gene. The CDR3 totals 11 residues. Trimming removed 4 bases from V and 3 bases from J, with 7 bases in between. This clone was seen only once. Its cognate antigen is unknown. Other DNA variants within this sample encode the same CDR3. Naive CD8 cells comprised CD45RO-negative, CCR7-positively selected cells, excluding terminally differentiated effector memory CD45RA+ cells. In the sorted-subset replicate PCRs, about 190 ng DNA, around 30,000 T cell genomes, was used. Only in-frame clones appear in the TCRdb table, and some are missing; sequencing was by immunoSEQ multiplex PCR. The sample has roughly 2 million clones; just under 95% are singletons.

The receptor's source is a man between 18 and 29 years old in good health. Sequenced material: naive CD8+ T cells sorted from blood. This sequence joins TRBV29-1 and TRBJ2-7; D is unresolved. The CDR3 is CSVVGGYEQYF. CDR3 DNA: TGCAGCGTTGTAGGTGGCTACGAGCAGTACTTC.